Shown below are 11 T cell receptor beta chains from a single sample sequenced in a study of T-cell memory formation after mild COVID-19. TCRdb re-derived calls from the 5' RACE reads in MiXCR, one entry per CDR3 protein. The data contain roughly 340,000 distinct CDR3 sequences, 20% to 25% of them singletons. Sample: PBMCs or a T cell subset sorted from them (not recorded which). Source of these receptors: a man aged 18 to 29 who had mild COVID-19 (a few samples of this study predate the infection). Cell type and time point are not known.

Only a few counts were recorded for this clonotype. The CDR3: CSARDYSGGYNEQFF. CDR3 nucleotide sequence: TGCAGTGCTAGAGATTACAGCGGGGGTTACAATGAGCAGTTCTTC. J is TRBJ2-1 and V is TRBV20-1; 8 bases agree with TRBD2. Germline V gene data show CDR1 as DFQATT and CDR2 as SNEGSKA (reference sequence). V was clipped by 0 bases and J by 4 bases; unmatched bases: 5. This CDR3 is 15 amino acids long.

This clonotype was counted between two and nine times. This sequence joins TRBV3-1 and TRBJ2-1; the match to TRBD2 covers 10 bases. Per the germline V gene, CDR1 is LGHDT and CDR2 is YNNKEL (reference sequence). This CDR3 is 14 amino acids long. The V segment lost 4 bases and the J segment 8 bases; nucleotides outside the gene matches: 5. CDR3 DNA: TGTGCCAGCAGCCGAAGCGGGGGGGCCGATGAGCAGTTCTTC. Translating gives CASSRSGGADEQFF.

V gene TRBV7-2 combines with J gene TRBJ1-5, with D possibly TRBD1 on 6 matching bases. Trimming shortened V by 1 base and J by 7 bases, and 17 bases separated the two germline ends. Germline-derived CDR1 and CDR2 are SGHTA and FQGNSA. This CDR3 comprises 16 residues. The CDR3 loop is CASSLDPGGARQPQHF. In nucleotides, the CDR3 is TGTGCCAGCAGCTTAGACCCCGGGGGGGCGCGGCAGCCCCAGCATTTT.

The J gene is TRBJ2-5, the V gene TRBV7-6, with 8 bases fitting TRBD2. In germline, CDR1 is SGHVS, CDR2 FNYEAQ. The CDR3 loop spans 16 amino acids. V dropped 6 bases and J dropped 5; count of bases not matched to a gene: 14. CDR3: CASSLGLAGVGETQYF. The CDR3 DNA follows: TGTGCCAGCAGTCTAGGACTAGCTGGGGTGGGGGAGACCCAGTACTTC.

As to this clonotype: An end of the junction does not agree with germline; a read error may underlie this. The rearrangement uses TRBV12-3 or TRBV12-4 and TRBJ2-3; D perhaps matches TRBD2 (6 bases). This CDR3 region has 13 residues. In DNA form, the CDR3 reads TGTGCCTGCGGGAAGCCAAGCACAGATATGCAGTATTTT. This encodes CACGKPSTDMQYF.

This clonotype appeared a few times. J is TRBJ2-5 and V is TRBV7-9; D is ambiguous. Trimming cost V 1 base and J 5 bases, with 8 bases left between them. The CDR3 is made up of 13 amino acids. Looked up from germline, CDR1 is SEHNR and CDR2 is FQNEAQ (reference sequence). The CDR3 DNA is TGTGCCAGCAGCTTAGTACGGGTTGAGACCCAGTACTTC. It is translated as CASSLVRVETQYF.

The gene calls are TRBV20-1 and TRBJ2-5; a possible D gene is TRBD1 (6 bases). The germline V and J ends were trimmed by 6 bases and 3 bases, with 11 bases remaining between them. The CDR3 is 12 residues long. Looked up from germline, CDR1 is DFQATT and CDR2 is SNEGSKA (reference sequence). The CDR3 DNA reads TGCAGTGCGGACAGATGGAAAGAGACCCAGTACTTC. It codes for CSADRWKETQYF.

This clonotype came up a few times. This CDR3 reads CASSPQGDSGYTF. Here the CDR3 DNA reads TGTGCCAGCAGCCCACAGGGGGATAGTGGCTACACCTTC. This chain links TRBV7-9 with TRBJ1-2; 8 bases match TRBD1. Germline V gene sequence: CDR1 SEHNR, CDR2 FQNEAQ (reference sequence). The CDR3 spans 13 residues. With 5 bases clipped from V and 7 bases from J, the junction kept 6 bases outside the gene matches.

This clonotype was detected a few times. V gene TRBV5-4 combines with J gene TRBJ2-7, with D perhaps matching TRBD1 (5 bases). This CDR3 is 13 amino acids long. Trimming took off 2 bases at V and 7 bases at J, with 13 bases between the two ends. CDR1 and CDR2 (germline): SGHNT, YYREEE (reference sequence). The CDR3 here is CASSLSGIGEQYF. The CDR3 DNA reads TGTGCCAGCAGCTTATCAGGGATAGGGGAGCAGTACTTC.

For the CDR3, the DNA is TGCAGCGTCACCCCGCGGGGGCTGTTGTACACTGAAGCTTTCTTT. Translated, it gives CSVTPRGLLYTEAFF. The chain links TRBV29-1 to TRBJ1-1; a weak D match, TRBD1 (6 bases). V lost 6 bases and J 3 bases, leaving 20 bases between the germline ends. Germline V CDR1 and CDR2: SQVTM, ANQGSEA. CDR3 length: 15 residues.

In DNA, the CDR3 is TGTGCCAGCAGTTTATGGACGGGGGGTTCACCCCTCCACTTT. Residues: CASSLWTGGSPLHF. The gene calls are TRBV28 and TRBJ1-6; possible D gene TRBD1, 5 bases. CDR1 is MDHEN, CDR2 SYDVKM, per germline. Trimming removed 0 bases from V and 9 bases from J, with 9 bases in between. The CDR3 loop spans 14 amino acids.